The rows below give T cell receptor beta chains drawn from one sample of a study of spatial heterogeneity in lung cancer. TCRdb reprocessed the 5' RACE reads via MiXCR and lists one record per CDR3 protein. The table lists 8,300 or so distinct CDR3 sequences, about 8% of them singletons. Source: lung tumor tissue, taken at surgery. These receptors were taken from a male donor with early-stage non-small cell lung cancer. Each CDR3 is given with its conserved first and last residue. Fields, in order: J gene, V gene, clone size, CDR3 length, D gene, CDR3 DNA, CDR3 protein. D genes are given only for firm matches. The listing skips clone size in some rows; elsewhere it reads once, few, many or a size class.

J gene: TRBJ2-1
V gene: TRBV7-9
clone size: medium-sized
CDR3 length: 15
D gene: TRBD2
CDR3 DNA: TGTGCCAGCAGCAGGGGAGCGGGAGGGCCGGGTGAGCAGTTCTTC
CDR3 protein: CASSRGAGGPGEQFF

J gene: TRBJ2-5
V gene: TRBV12-3/TRBV12-4
clone size: medium-sized
CDR3 length: 12
D gene: .
CDR3 DNA: TGTGCCAGCAGTTCTAGTCAAGAGACCCAGTACTTC
CDR3 protein: CASSSSQETQYF

J gene: TRBJ2-5
V gene: TRBV6-2/TRBV6-3
clone size: medium-sized
CDR3 length: 16
D gene: .
CDR3 DNA: TGTGCCAGCAGTTACTCAACAGGGTGGAACCAAGAGACCCAGTACTTC
CDR3 protein: CASSYSTGWNQETQYF

J gene: TRBJ1-1
V gene: TRBV7-9
clone size: many
CDR3 length: 14
D gene: .
CDR3 DNA: TGTGCCAGCGGGGTTGGGGGCGAGAACACTGAAGCTTTCTTT
CDR3 protein: CASGVGGENTEAFF

J gene: TRBJ2-5
V gene: TRBV19
clone size: .
CDR3 length: 13
D gene: .
CDR3 DNA: TGTGCCAGTAGTCCCGGACTAAAGGAGACCCAGTACTTC
CDR3 protein: CASSPGLKETQYF

J gene: TRBJ2-1
V gene: TRBV12-3/TRBV12-4
clone size: many
CDR3 length: 14
D gene: TRBD2
CDR3 DNA: TGTGCCAGCAGTCGGACTAGCGGGACTAATGAGCAGTTCTTC
CDR3 protein: CASSRTSGTNEQFF

J gene: TRBJ1-5
V gene: TRBV20-1
clone size: medium-sized
CDR3 length: 12
D gene: .
CDR3 DNA: TGCAGTGCTAGCAGGGTGGGGCAGCCCCAGCATTTT
CDR3 protein: CSASRVGQPQHF

J gene: TRBJ1-1
V gene: TRBV18
clone size: many
CDR3 length: 15
D gene: .
CDR3 DNA: TGTGCCAGCTCACCTTTCCCCAGGGGAGACACTGAAGCTTTCTTT
CDR3 protein: CASSPFPRGDTEAFF

J gene: TRBJ2-6
V gene: TRBV7-2
clone size: many
CDR3 length: 15
D gene: .
CDR3 DNA: TGTGCCAGCACCTCTAACGTACCTGGGGCCAACGTCCTGACTTTC
CDR3 protein: CASTSNVPGANVLTF

J gene: TRBJ2-2
V gene: TRBV5-1
clone size: medium-sized
CDR3 length: 16
D gene: .
CDR3 DNA: TGCGCCAGCAGCTTGAAGGGGGGCAGAAACACCGGGGAGCTGTTTTTT
CDR3 protein: CASSLKGGRNTGELFF

J gene: TRBJ2-3
V gene: TRBV9
clone size: .
CDR3 length: 16
D gene: .
CDR3 DNA: TGTGCCAGCAGCGTAGGGGAAGGGGGACGAGTAGATACGCAGTATTTT
CDR3 protein: CASSVGEGGRVDTQYF

J gene: TRBJ2-2
V gene: TRBV20-1
clone size: many
CDR3 length: 12
D gene: .
CDR3 DNA: TGCAGTGCTGACAGTCGTACCGGGGAGCTGTTTTTT
CDR3 protein: CSADSRTGELFF

J gene: TRBJ2-3
V gene: TRBV29-1
clone size: medium-sized
CDR3 length: 14
D gene: TRBD2
CDR3 DNA: TGCAGCGTTGTTACGGGAGGGCCCTCAGATACGCAGTATTTT
CDR3 protein: CSVVTGGPSDTQYF

J gene: TRBJ2-5
V gene: TRBV7-8
clone size: medium-sized
CDR3 length: 15
D gene: .
CDR3 DNA: TGTGCCAGCAGGCCCGACACGGGACGGAGGGAGACCCAGTACTTC
CDR3 protein: CASRPDTGRRETQYF

J gene: TRBJ2-2
V gene: TRBV25-1
clone size: medium-sized
CDR3 length: 16
D gene: TRBD1
CDR3 DNA: TGTGCCAGCAGTGACTTCGGACAGGGGAGCACCGGGGAGCTGTTTTTT
CDR3 protein: CASSDFGQGSTGELFF

J gene: TRBJ2-3
V gene: TRBV7-9
clone size: medium-sized
CDR3 length: 14
D gene: TRBD2
CDR3 DNA: TGTGCCAGCAGCCCCAGCGGGGCCACAGATACGCAGTATTTT
CDR3 protein: CASSPSGATDTQYF

J gene: TRBJ1-1
V gene: TRBV9
clone size: medium-sized
CDR3 length: 14
D gene: .
CDR3 DNA: TGTGCCAGCAGCGTAGTACAGGGGAACACTGAAGCTTTCTTT
CDR3 protein: CASSVVQGNTEAFF

J gene: TRBJ2-2
V gene: TRBV7-8
clone size: medium-sized
CDR3 length: 14
D gene: .
CDR3 DNA: TGTGCCAGCAGCTTAGGGCTGAACACCGGGGAGCTGTTTTTT
CDR3 protein: CASSLGLNTGELFF

J gene: TRBJ1-1
V gene: TRBV29-1
clone size: few
CDR3 length: 15
D gene: .
CDR3 DNA: TGCAGCGTTGAAAAAGGGGGGGGCGCGGGCACTGAAGCTTTCTTT
CDR3 protein: CSVEKGGGAGTEAFF

J gene: TRBJ2-1
V gene: TRBV20-1
clone size: many
CDR3 length: 13
D gene: TRBD2
CDR3 DNA: TGCAGTTTTAGCGGGATGTCCCCGCATGAGCAGTTCTTC
CDR3 protein: CSFSGMSPHEQFF

J gene: TRBJ2-2
V gene: TRBV5-1
clone size: medium-sized
CDR3 length: 13
D gene: TRBD1
CDR3 DNA: TGCGCCAGCAGCTTCGGACAGGGAAGCGAGCTGTTTTTT
CDR3 protein: CASSFGQGSELFF

J gene: TRBJ2-3
V gene: TRBV7-9
clone size: many
CDR3 length: 13
D gene: .
CDR3 DNA: TGTGCCAGCAGCTTAGCGGGAGCAGATACGCAGTATTTT
CDR3 protein: CASSLAGADTQYF

J gene: TRBJ1-1
V gene: TRBV19
clone size: few
CDR3 length: 13
D gene: .
CDR3 DNA: TGTGCCAGTAGTCCAGGGCGGCGCACTGAAGCTTTCTTT
CDR3 protein: CASSPGRRTEAFF

J gene: TRBJ1-6
V gene: TRBV20-1
clone size: many
CDR3 length: 14
D gene: .
CDR3 DNA: TGCAGTGCTATTTTCCCAGGGGCAGGTTCACCCCTCCACTTT
CDR3 protein: CSAIFPGAGSPLHF

J gene: TRBJ2-5
V gene: TRBV5-1
clone size: medium-sized
CDR3 length: 11
D gene: .
CDR3 DNA: TGCGCCAGCAGGAAAGAAGAGACCCAGTACTTC
CDR3 protein: CASRKEETQYF

J gene: TRBJ1-1
V gene: TRBV14
clone size: medium-sized
CDR3 length: 15
D gene: .
CDR3 DNA: TGTGCCAGCAGCCCCTCCCTGGGGGGAAACACTGAAGCTTTCTTT
CDR3 protein: CASSPSLGGNTEAFF

J gene: TRBJ2-3
V gene: TRBV6-5
clone size: many
CDR3 length: 17
D gene: TRBD1
CDR3 DNA: TGTGCCAGCAGTTCTTTGTCCAGGGGGCGCAAAAAGTTTACGCAGTATTTT
CDR3 protein: CASSSLSRGRKKFTQYF

J gene: TRBJ2-3
V gene: TRBV9
clone size: many
CDR3 length: 18
D gene: .
CDR3 DNA: TGTGCCAGCAGCGTAGGTAGGCTCGGGTCTGCTAATTTGGATACGCAGTATTTT
CDR3 protein: CASSVGRLGSANLDTQYF

J gene: TRBJ2-5
V gene: TRBV11-2
clone size: medium-sized
CDR3 length: 16
D gene: .
CDR3 DNA: TGTGCCAGCAGCTTAGTCTTGGGGGGCAGCGCAGAGACCCAGTACTTC
CDR3 protein: CASSLVLGGSAETQYF

J gene: TRBJ1-2
V gene: TRBV7-2
clone size: medium-sized
CDR3 length: 15
D gene: .
CDR3 DNA: TGTGCCAGCAGCCTCTCCGCAGGGACTAACTATGGCTACACCTTC
CDR3 protein: CASSLSAGTNYGYTF

J gene: TRBJ2-2
V gene: TRBV25-1
clone size: medium-sized
CDR3 length: 14
D gene: TRBD1
CDR3 DNA: TGTGCCAGAGCGAGACAGGGGAAAGCCGGGGAGCTGTTTTTT
CDR3 protein: CARARQGKAGELFF

J gene: TRBJ2-2
V gene: TRBV6-5
clone size: many
CDR3 length: 15
D gene: .
CDR3 DNA: TGTGCCAGCAGTACAGGTCGGATGGACACCGGGGAGCTGTTTTTT
CDR3 protein: CASSTGRMDTGELFF

J gene: TRBJ2-1
V gene: TRBV28
clone size: medium-sized
CDR3 length: 14
D gene: TRBD1
CDR3 DNA: TGTGCCAGCAGGCCGGGACAGACTTACAATGAGCAGTTCTTC
CDR3 protein: CASRPGQTYNEQFF

J gene: TRBJ2-7
V gene: TRBV27
clone size: medium-sized
CDR3 length: 13
D gene: TRBD1
CDR3 DNA: TGTGCCAGCAGTTTCCGGGACAGCGAAAAGCAGTACTTC
CDR3 protein: CASSFRDSEKQYF

J gene: TRBJ1-5
V gene: TRBV20-1
clone size: medium-sized
CDR3 length: 15
D gene: .
CDR3 DNA: TGCAGTGCTAGAGGACCTCTTTATAGCAATCAGCCCCAGCATTTT
CDR3 protein: CSARGPLYSNQPQHF

J gene: TRBJ2-1
V gene: TRBV12-3/TRBV12-4
clone size: many
CDR3 length: 13
D gene: TRBD1
CDR3 DNA: TGTGCCAGCCGCCAGGACAGGTCCGGTGAGCAGTTCTTC
CDR3 protein: CASRQDRSGEQFF

J gene: TRBJ2-7
V gene: TRBV6-2/TRBV6-3
clone size: medium-sized
CDR3 length: 12
D gene: .
CDR3 DNA: TGTGCCAGCAGTTACTCAGGGGTGGAGCAGTACTTC
CDR3 protein: CASSYSGVEQYF

J gene: TRBJ2-7
V gene: TRBV5-1
clone size: medium-sized
CDR3 length: 15
D gene: .
CDR3 DNA: TGCGCCAGCAGCGAAGACGGGACTGGAGTATACGAGCAGTACTTC
CDR3 protein: CASSEDGTGVYEQYF

J gene: TRBJ2-1
V gene: TRBV11-1
clone size: .
CDR3 length: 16
D gene: TRBD2
CDR3 DNA: TGTGCCAGCAGCATCTCCGGGACTAGCGGGACCAATGAGCAGTTCTTC
CDR3 protein: CASSISGTSGTNEQFF

J gene: TRBJ1-1
V gene: TRBV10-3
clone size: medium-sized
CDR3 length: 13
D gene: .
CDR3 DNA: TGTGCCATCACCCAGGACAGGAACACTGAAGCTTTCTTT
CDR3 protein: CAITQDRNTEAFF

J gene: TRBJ2-3
V gene: TRBV5-4
clone size: many
CDR3 length: 17
D gene: .
CDR3 DNA: TGTGCCAGCAGCTTGGGGATTGGCGTGGAGGGTACAGATACGCAGTATTTT
CDR3 protein: CASSLGIGVEGTDTQYF

J gene: TRBJ1-2
V gene: TRBV20-1
clone size: medium-sized
CDR3 length: 13
D gene: .
CDR3 DNA: TGCAGTGCCCACGCTGGGGGGGCCTATGGCTACACCTTC
CDR3 protein: CSAHAGGAYGYTF

J gene: TRBJ2-6
V gene: TRBV4-1
clone size: medium-sized
CDR3 length: 17
D gene: .
CDR3 DNA: TGCGCCAGCAGCTGGGACTCTTTCGTGTCTGGGGCCAACGTCCTGACTTTC
CDR3 protein: CASSWDSFVSGANVLTF

J gene: TRBJ2-6
V gene: TRBV5-4
clone size: few
CDR3 length: 15
D gene: .
CDR3 DNA: TGTGCCAGCAGCCCGGACCTCTCTGGGGCCAACGTCCTGACTTTC
CDR3 protein: CASSPDLSGANVLTF

J gene: TRBJ1-1
V gene: TRBV20-1
clone size: medium-sized
CDR3 length: 11
D gene: TRBD1
CDR3 DNA: TGCAGTGCCGCCCGACAGGGTGTGGCTTTCTTT
CDR3 protein: CSAARQGVAFF

J gene: TRBJ2-1
V gene: TRBV20-1
clone size: many
CDR3 length: 16
D gene: TRBD2
CDR3 DNA: TGCAGTGCTAGAGGAACTAGCGGGAATATCTACAATGAGCAGTTCTTC
CDR3 protein: CSARGTSGNIYNEQFF

J gene: TRBJ2-1
V gene: TRBV12-3/TRBV12-4
clone size: medium-sized
CDR3 length: 12
D gene: .
CDR3 DNA: TGTGCCAGCAGTTTAACTAGCCATGAGCAGTTCTTC
CDR3 protein: CASSLTSHEQFF

J gene: TRBJ2-7
V gene: TRBV6-2/TRBV6-3
clone size: many
CDR3 length: 16
D gene: TRBD1
CDR3 DNA: TGTGCCAGCAGCCTTAGGGGACAGAACCGGCTATGGGAGCAGTACTTC
CDR3 protein: CASSLRGQNRLWEQYF